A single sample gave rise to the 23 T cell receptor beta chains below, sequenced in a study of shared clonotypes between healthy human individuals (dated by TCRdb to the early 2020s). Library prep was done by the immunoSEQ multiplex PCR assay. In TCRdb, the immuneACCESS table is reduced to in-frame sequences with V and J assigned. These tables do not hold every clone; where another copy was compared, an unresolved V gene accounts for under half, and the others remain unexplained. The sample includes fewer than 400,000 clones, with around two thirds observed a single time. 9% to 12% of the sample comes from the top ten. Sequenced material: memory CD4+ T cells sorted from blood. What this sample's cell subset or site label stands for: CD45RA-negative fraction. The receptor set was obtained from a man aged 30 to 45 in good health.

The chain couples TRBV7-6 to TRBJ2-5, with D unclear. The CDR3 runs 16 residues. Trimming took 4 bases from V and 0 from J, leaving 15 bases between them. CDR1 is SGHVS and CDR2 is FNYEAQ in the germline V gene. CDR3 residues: CASSSFNRKYQETQYF. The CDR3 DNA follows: TGTGCCAGCAGCTCTTTCAACAGAAAGTACCAAGAGACCCAGTACTTC.

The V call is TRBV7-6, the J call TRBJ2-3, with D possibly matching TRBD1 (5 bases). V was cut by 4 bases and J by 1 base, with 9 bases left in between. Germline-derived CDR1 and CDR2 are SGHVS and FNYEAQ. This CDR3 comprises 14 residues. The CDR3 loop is CASSSMTGTDTQYF. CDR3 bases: TGTGCCAGCAGCTCCATGACAGGCACAGATACGCAGTATTTT.

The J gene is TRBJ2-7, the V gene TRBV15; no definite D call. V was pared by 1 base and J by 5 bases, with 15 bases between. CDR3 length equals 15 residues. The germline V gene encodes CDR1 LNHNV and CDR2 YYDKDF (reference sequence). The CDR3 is CATSRVSRGMNEQYF. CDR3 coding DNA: TGTGCCACCAGCAGAGTTTCGAGAGGAATGAACGAGCAGTACTTC.

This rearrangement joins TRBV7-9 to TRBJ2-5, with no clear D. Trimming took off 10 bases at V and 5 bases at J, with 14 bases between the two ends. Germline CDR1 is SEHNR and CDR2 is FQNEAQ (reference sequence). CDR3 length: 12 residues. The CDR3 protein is CAKSDSSETQYF. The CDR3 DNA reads TGTGCCAAATCTGACTCCAGTGAGACCCAGTACTTC.

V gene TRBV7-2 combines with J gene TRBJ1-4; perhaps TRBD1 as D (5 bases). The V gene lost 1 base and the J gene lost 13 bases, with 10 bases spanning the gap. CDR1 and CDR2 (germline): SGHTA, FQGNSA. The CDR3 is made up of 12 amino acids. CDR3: CASSLGQGPLFF. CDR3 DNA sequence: TGTGCCAGCAGCTTAGGCCAGGGTCCACTGTTTTTT.

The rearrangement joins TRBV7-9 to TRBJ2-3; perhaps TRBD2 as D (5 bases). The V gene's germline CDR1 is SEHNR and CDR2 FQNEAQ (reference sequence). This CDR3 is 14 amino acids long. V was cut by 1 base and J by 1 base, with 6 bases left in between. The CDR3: CASSLGTRTDTQYF. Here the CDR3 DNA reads TGTGCCAGCAGCTTAGGGACTCGCACAGATACGCAGTATTTT.

CDR3 bases: TGTGCCAGCGCTCGGTTGTCGAATCAGCCCCAGCATTTT. Amino acids: CASARLSNQPQHF. This sequence joins TRBV28 and TRBJ1-5; D call uncertain. V lost 8 bases and J lost 4, with 12 bases in between. In germline, CDR1 is MDHEN, CDR2 SYDVKM. The CDR3 is 13 amino acids.

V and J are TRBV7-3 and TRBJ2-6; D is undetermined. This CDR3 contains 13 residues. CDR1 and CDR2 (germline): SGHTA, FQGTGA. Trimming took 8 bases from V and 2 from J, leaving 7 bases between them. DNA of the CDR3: TGTGCCAGCGAAGGACCTGGGGCCAACGTCCTGACTTTC. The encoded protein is CASEGPGANVLTF. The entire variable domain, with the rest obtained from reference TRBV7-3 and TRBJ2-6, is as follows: GAGVSQTPSNKVTEKGKYVELRCDPISGHTALYWYRQSLGQGPEFLIYFQGTGAADDSGLPNDRFFAVRPEGSVSTLKIQRTERGDSAVYLCASEGPGANVLTFGAGSRLTVL.

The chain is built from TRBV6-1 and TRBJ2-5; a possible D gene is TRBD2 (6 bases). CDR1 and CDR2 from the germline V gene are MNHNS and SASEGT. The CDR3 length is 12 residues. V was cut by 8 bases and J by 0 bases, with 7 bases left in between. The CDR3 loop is CASGTYQETQYF. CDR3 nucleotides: TGTGCCAGCGGGACTTACCAAGAGACCCAGTACTTC.

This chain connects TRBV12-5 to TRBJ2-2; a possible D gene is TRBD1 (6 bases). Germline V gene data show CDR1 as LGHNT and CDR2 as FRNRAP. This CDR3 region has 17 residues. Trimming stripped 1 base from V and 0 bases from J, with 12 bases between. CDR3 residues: CASGLAPRQANTGELFF. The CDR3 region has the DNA TGTGCTAGTGGTTTGGCTCCAAGACAGGCGAACACCGGGGAGCTGTTTTTT.

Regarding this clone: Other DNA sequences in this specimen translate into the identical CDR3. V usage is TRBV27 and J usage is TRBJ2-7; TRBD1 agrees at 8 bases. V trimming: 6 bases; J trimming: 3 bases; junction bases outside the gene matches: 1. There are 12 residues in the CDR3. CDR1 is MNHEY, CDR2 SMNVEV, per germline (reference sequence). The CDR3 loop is CASSTGGYEQYF. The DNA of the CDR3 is TGTGCCAGCAGCACAGGGGGCTACGAGCAGTACTTC.

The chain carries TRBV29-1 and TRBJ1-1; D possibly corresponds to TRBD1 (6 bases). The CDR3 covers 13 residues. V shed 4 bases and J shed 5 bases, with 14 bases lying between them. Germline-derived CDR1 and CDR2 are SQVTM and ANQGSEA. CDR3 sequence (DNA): TGCAGCGTTGGTGGAAGAGGGGGGACTGAAGCTTTCTTT. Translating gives CSVGGRGGTEAFF.

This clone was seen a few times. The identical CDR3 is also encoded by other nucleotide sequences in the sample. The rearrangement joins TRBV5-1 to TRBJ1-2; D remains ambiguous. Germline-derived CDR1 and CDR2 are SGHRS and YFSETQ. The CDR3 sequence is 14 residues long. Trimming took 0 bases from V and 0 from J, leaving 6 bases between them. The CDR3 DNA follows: TGCGCCAGCAGCTTGGAATCCCCTAACTATGGCTACACCTTC. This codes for CASSLESPNYGYTF.

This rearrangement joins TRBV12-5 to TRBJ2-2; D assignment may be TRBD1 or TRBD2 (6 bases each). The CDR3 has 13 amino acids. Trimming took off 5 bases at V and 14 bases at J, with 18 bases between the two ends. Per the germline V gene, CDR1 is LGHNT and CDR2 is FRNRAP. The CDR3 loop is CASGARTGGGLFF. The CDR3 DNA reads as TGTGCTAGTGGTGCCAGGACCGGGGGCGGTCTGTTTTTT.

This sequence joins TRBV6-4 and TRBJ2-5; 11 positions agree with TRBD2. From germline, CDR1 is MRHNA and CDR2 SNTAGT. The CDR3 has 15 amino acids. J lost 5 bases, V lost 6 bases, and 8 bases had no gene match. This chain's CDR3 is CASSPLAGVGETQYF. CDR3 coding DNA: TGTGCCAGCAGCCCACTAGCGGGAGTCGGGGAGACCCAGTACTTC.

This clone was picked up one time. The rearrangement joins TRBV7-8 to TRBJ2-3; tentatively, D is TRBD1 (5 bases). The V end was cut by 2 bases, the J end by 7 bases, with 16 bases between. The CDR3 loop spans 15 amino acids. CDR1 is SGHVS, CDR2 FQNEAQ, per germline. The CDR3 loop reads CASSLSKGRIHTQYF. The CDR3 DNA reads TGTGCCAGCAGCTTATCGAAGGGGCGCATACATACGCAGTATTTT. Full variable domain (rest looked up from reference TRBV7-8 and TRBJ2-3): GAGVSQSPRYKVAKRGQDVALRCDPISGHVSLFWYQQALGQGPEFLTYFQNEAQLDKSGLPSDRFFAERPEGSVSTLKIQRTQQEDSAVYLCASSLSKGRIHTQYFGPGTRLTVL.

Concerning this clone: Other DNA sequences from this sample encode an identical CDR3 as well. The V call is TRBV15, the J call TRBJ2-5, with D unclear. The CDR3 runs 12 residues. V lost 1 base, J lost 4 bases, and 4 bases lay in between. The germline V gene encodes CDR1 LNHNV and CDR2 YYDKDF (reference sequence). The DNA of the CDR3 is TGTGCCACCAGCAGAGCATTAGAGACCCAGTACTTC. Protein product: CATSRALETQYF.

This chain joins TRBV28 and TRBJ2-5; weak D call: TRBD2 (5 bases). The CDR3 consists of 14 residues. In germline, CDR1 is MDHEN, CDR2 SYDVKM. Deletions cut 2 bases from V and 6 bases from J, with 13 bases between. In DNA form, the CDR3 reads TGTGCCAGCAGTTTAGGCGGGCTATTTAAGACCCAGTACTTC. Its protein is CASSLGGLFKTQYF.

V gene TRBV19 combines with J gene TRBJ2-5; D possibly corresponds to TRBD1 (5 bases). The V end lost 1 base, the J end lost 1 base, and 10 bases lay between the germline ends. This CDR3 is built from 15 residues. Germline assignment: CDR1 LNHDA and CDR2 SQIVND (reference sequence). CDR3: CASSIGQGFQETQYF. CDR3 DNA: TGTGCCAGTAGTATAGGCCAGGGCTTCCAAGAGACCCAGTACTTC.

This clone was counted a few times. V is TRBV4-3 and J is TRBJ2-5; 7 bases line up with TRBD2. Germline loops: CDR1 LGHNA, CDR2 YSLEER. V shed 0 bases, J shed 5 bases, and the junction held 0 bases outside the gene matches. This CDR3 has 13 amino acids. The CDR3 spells CASSQELAETQYF. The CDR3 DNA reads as TGCGCCAGCAGCCAAGAACTAGCGGAGACCCAGTACTTC.

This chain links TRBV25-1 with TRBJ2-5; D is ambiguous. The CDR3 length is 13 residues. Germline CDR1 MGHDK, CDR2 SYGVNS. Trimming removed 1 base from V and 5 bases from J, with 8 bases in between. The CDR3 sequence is CASSELDLETQYF. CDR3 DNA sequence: TGTGCCAGCAGTGAATTGGATCTGGAGACCCAGTACTTC.

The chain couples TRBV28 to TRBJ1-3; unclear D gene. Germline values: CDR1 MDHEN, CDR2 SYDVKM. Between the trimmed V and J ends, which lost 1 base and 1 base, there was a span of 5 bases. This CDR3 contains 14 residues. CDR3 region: CASSLFGSGNTIYF. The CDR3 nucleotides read TGTGCCAGCAGTTTATTTGGTTCTGGAAACACCATATATTTT.

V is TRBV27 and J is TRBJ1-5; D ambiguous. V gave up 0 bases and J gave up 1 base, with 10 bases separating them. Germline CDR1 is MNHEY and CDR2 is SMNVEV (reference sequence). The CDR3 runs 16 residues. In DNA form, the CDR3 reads TGTGCCAGCAGTTTATCTTCGGGAGCGAGCAATCAGCCCCAGCATTTT. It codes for CASSLSSGASNQPQHF.